The clone carrying this T cell receptor (beta chain) was detected ten times or more. Its target is not known. The data were taken from a study of identical twins. Study-level results: The abundant beta clonotypes from cord blood had fewer insertions, and memory repertoires had none of this. Out-of-frame alpha sequences common to twins were enriched for low generation probability.

Healthy Caucasians supplied all donations. TCRdb reprocessed the 5' RACE reads via MiXCR and lists one record per CDR3 protein. The data show about 240,000 distinct CDR3 sequences, approximately 10% seen once. The CDR3 consists of 13 residues. Germline CDR1 and CDR2: DFQATT and SNEGSKA (reference sequence). Trimming took 4 bases from V and 3 from J, leaving 10 bases between them. The origin of this receptor is a man aged 45 to 65 in good health. The chain combines TRBV20-1 with TRBJ2-1, with D tentatively TRBD1 (6 bases). The sequenced sample was memory T cells sorted from blood. The CDR3 DNA is TGCAGTGCTACCCAACAGGGCTACAATGAGCAGTTCTTC. Its protein product is CSATQQGYNEQFF.